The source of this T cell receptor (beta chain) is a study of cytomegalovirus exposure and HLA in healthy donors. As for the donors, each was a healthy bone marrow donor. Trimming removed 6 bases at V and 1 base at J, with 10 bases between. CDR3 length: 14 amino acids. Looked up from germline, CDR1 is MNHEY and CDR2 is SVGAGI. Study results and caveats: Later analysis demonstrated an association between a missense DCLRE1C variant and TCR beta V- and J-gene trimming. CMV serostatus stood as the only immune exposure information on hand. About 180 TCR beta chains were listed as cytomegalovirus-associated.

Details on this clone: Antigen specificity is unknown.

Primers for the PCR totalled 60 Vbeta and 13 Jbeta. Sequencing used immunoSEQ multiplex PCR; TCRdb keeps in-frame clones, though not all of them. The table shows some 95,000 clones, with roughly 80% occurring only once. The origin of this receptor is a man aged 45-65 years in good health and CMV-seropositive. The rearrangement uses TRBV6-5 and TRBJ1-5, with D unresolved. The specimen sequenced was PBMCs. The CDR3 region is CASRSDSSNQPQHF. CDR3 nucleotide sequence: TGTGCCAGCAGATCTGACTCGAGCAATCAGCCCCAGCATTTT.